This T cell receptor beta chain is from a study of T cell repertoires in cytomegalovirus infection. TCRdb reprocessed the reads via MiXCR and lists one record per CDR3 protein. The sample lists tens of thousands of distinct CDR3 sequences; 20% to 25% were seen once. 10 amino acids form the CDR3, both terminal residues included. This clonotype was seen more than once but under ten times. Its antigen remains unknown. This CDR3 is missing its conserved last phenylalanine or tryptophan, likely due to a read error. Because the CDR3's place on the DNA is in doubt, the DNA is left out and the CDR3 is given as listed by TCRdb.

The chain couples TRBV12-3 or TRBV12-4 to TRBJ1-1; the table gives TRBD1 as D, unverified against the DNA. Source: CD8+ T cells from cultured PBMCs, taken from culture after CMV antigen stimulation. This receptor was obtained from a human donor in good health (CMV status not recorded). Some clones in this sample may be carry-over from other donors' samples. The CDR3 sequence is CASSFGQTFV.